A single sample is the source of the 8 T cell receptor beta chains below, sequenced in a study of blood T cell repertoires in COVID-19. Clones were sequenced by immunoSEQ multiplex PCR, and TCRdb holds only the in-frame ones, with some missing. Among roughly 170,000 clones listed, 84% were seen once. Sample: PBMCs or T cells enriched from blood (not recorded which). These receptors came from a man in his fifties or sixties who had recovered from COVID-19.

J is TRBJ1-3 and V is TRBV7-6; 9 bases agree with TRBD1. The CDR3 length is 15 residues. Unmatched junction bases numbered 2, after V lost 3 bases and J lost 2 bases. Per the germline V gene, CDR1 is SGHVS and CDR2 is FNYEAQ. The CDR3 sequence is CASSFTGGPGNTIYF. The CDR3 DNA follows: TGTGCCAGCAGCTTCACAGGGGGCCCTGGAAACACCATATATTTT.

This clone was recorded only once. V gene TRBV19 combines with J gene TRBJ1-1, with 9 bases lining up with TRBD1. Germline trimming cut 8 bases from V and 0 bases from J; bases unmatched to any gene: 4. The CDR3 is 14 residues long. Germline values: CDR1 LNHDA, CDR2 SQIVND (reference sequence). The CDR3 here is CASGDRALNTEAFF. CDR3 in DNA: TGTGCCAGTGGGGACAGGGCCTTGAACACTGAAGCTTTCTTT. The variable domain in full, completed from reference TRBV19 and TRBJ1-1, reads DGGITQSPKYLFRKEGQNVTLSCEQNLNHDAMYWYRQDPGQGLRLIYYSQIVNDFQKGDIAEGYSVSREKKESFPLTVTSAQKNPTAFYLCASGDRALNTEAFFGQGTRLTVV.

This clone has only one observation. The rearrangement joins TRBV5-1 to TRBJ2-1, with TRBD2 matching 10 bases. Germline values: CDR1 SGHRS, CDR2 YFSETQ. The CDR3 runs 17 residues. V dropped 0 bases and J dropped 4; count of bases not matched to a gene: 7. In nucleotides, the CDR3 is TGCGCCAGCAGCTTGGCCGTTATAGCGGGGGGATACAATGAGCAGTTCTTC. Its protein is CASSLAVIAGGYNEQFF.

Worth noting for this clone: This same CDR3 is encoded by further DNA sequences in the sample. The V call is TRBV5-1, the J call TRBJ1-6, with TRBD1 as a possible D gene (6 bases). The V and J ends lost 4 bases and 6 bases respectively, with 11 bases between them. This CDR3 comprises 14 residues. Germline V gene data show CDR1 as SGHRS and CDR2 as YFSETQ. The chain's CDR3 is CASSPGHSNSPLHF. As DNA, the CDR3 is TGCGCCAGCAGCCCGGGACACTCTAATTCACCCCTCCACTTT. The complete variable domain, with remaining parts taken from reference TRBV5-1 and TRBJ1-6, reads KAGVTQTPRYLIKTRGQQVTLSCSPISGHRSVSWYQQTPGQGLQFLFEYFSETQRNKGNFPGRFSGRQFSNSRSEMNVSTLELGDSALYLCASSPGHSNSPLHFGNGTRLTVT.

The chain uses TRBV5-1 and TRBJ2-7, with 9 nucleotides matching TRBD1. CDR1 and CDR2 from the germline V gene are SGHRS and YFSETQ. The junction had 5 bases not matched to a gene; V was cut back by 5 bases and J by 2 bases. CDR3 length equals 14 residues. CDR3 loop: CASSSGDRAYEQYF. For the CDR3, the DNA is TGCGCCAGCAGTTCGGGGGACAGGGCCTACGAGCAGTACTTC.

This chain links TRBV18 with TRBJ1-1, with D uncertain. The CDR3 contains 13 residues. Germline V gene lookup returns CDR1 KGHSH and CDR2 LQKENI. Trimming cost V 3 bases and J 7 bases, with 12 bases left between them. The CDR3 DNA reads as TGTGCCAGCTCACCTAGCCCGACGGGTGAAGCTTTCTTT. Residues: CASSPSPTGEAFF.

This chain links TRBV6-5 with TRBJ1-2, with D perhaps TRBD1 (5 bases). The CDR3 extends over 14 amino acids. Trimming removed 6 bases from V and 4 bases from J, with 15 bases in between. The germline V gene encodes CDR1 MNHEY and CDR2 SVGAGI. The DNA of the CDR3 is TGTGCCAGCAGCCTAAGCGGGGCACTCTATGGCTACACCTTC. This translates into CASSLSGALYGYTF.

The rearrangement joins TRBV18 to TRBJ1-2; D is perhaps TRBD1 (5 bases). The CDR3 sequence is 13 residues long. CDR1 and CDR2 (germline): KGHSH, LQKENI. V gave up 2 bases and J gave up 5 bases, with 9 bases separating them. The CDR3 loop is CASSPDSGYGYTF. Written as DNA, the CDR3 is TGTGCCAGCTCACCAGACAGCGGGTATGGCTACACCTTC.